This is a list of T cell receptor beta chains from one sample in a study of blood T cell repertoires in COVID-19. Measured with immunoSEQ multiplex PCR; TCRdb has only the in-frame clones, and not every one. Among around 200,000 clones listed, around 80% were seen once. Input material: peripheral blood. The source is a man in his fifties or sixties who had recovered from COVID-19. CDR3s include the opening cysteine and the closing phenylalanine or tryptophan. D genes are given only for firm matches. Clone size is stated in some rows and not others, as once, few, many or a class when expanded.

-	TRBV11-2	TRBJ2-4	-	CASSLSPEGIQYF	TGTGCCAGCAGCTTAAGCCCCGAGGGCATTCAGTACTTC
-	TRBV10-3	TRBJ1-1	-	CAITPGQNTEAFF	TGTGCCATCACACCAGGGCAGAACACTGAAGCTTTCTTT
TRBD1	TRBV27	TRBJ2-7	-	CASSMGGRTGVDYEQYF	TGTGCCAGCTCTATGGGAGGGCGGACAGGGGTGGACTACGAGCAGTACTTC
-	TRBV25-1	TRBJ2-5	-	CASSDRQQVETQYF	TGTGCCAGCAGTGACCGTCAGCAGGTAGAGACCCAGTACTTC
TRBD2	TRBV5-1	TRBJ2-3	-	CASSPGGRVVDTQYF	TGCGCCAGCAGCCCTGGCGGGAGGGTGGTAGATACGCAGTATTTT
-	TRBV10-2	TRBJ1-6	few	CASSEKRGGPRQGNSPLHF	TGCGCCAGCAGTGAGAAAAGAGGGGGACCCCGGCAGGGTAATTCACCCCTCCACTTT
-	TRBV7-3	TRBJ2-3	few	CASSLGTSSPDTQYF	TGTGCCAGCAGCTTAGGGACTTCTTCTCCAGATACGCAGTATTTT
-	TRBV27	TRBJ1-1	-	CASRIHRDTEAFF	TGTGCCAGTAGAATTCACAGGGACACTGAAGCTTTCTTT
-	TRBV18	TRBJ2-2	-	CASSPRGEFTGELFF	TGTGCCAGCTCACCACGGGGGGAGTTCACCGGGGAGCTGTTTTTT
TRBD2	TRBV9	TRBJ2-2	-	CASSVSIAGANTGELFF	TGTGCCAGCAGCGTATCCATAGCGGGGGCGAACACCGGGGAGCTGTTTTTT
-	TRBV6-1	TRBJ1-4	-	CASSEARKNEKLFF	TGTGCCAGCAGTGAAGCGCGGAAAAATGAAAAACTGTTTTTT
-	TRBV28	TRBJ1-2	once	CASSSEGYGYTF	TGTGCCAGCAGCTCAGAGGGTTATGGCTACACCTTC
TRBD1	TRBV14	TRBJ2-3	many	CASYSGTATDTQYF	TGTGCCAGCTACTCCGGGACAGCAACAGATACGCAGTATTTT
-	TRBV27	TRBJ1-6	-	CASSFVGADNSPLHF	TGTGCCAGCAGTTTCGTGGGTGCGGATAATTCACCCCTCCACTTT
TRBD2	TRBV5-1	TRBJ2-3	-	CASSLDWGGEDTQYF	TGCGCCAGCAGCTTGGATTGGGGGGGAGAGGATACGCAGTATTTT
-	TRBV21-1	TRBJ2-1	-	CASSPGTGGILDEQFF	TGTGCCAGCAGCCCTGGGACAGGGGGTATTCTCGATGAGCAGTTCTTC
-	TRBV2	TRBJ2-7	-	CASSYLAGNEQYF	TGTGCCAGCAGTTACCTGGCGGGAAACGAGCAGTACTTC
-	TRBV6-5	TRBJ2-1	-	CASEQGWIGNEQFF	TGTGCCAGCGAACAGGGTTGGATAGGGAATGAGCAGTTCTTC
-	TRBV4-3	TRBJ1-2	-	CASSQDHRSGYTF	TGCGCCAGCAGCCAAGATCATCGCAGTGGCTACACCTTC
TRBD2	TRBV24-1	TRBJ2-3	once	CATSDSGTSGSIGSDTQYF	TGTGCCACCAGTGATTCCGGGACTAGCGGGAGTATCGGTTCAGATACGCAGTATTTT
-	TRBV19	TRBJ1-5	once	CASSTQGNQPQHF	TGTGCCAGTAGTACCCAGGGGAATCAGCCCCAGCATTTT
-	TRBV5-5	TRBJ2-7	few	CASSFDRNTYEQYF	TGTGCCAGCAGCTTCGACAGGAATACCTACGAGCAGTACTTC
-	TRBV27	TRBJ1-6	-	CASSFREGSPLHF	TGTGCCAGCAGTTTCAGGGAGGGTTCACCCCTCCACTTT
TRBD2	TRBV20-1	TRBJ2-3	-	CSASSGRAPDTQYF	TGCAGTGCTAGTAGCGGGAGGGCCCCAGATACGCAGTATTTT
TRBD1	TRBV30	TRBJ2-5	-	CAWRGQGHQETQYF	TGTGCCTGGAGGGGACAGGGCCACCAAGAGACCCAGTACTTC
-	TRBV19	TRBJ1-1	-	CASSLSRGTEAFF	TGTGCCAGTAGTTTATCTCGGGGCACTGAAGCTTTCTTT
-	TRBV15	TRBJ1-6	-	CATSRGYRSPLHF	TGTGCCACCAGCAGAGGCTATCGGTCACCCCTCCACTTT
-	TRBV4-3	TRBJ1-2	-	CASSQGGRASYGYTF	TGCGCCAGCAGCCAAGGCGGGCGGGCCTCCTATGGCTACACCTTC
-	TRBV27	TRBJ2-1	few	CASRRWRYGSYNEQFF	TGTGCCAGCAGACGATGGAGGTACGGGTCCTACAATGAGCAGTTCTTC
TRBD1	TRBV5-1	TRBJ1-4	-	CASSSDREATNEKLFF	TGCGCCAGCAGCTCGGACAGGGAGGCAACTAATGAAAAACTGTTTTTT
TRBD1	TRBV20-1	TRBJ2-7	-	CSSQGAYEQYF	TGCAGTTCCCAGGGGGCGTACGAGCAGTACTTC
TRBD2	TRBV6-5	TRBJ2-1	-	CASSRGLAGDNEQFF	TGTGCCAGCAGTCGGGGACTAGCGGGGGACAATGAGCAGTTCTTC
TRBD2	TRBV5-1	TRBJ2-1	-	CASSSEGLGAYNEQFF	TGCGCCAGCAGCTCGGAGGGACTAGGGGCCTACAATGAGCAGTTCTTC
-	TRBV19	TRBJ2-5	-	CASRQGGETQYF	TGTGCCAGTAGACAGGGCGGCGAGACCCAGTACTTC
-	TRBV5-1	TRBJ2-7	-	CASSFDRTYEQYF	TGCGCCAGCAGCTTCGACAGGACCTACGAGCAGTACTTC
TRBD2	TRBV7-3	TRBJ2-3	-	CASSGTSGRPDTQYF	TGTGCCAGCAGCGGGACTAGCGGGAGGCCAGATACGCAGTATTTT
TRBD1	TRBV5-8	TRBJ1-1	-	CASSKSGGAFF	TGTGCCAGCAGCAAATCAGGGGGAGCTTTCTTT
-	TRBV23-1	TRBJ1-4	-	CASSQSGQRSKLFF	TGCGCCAGCAGTCAATCTGGACAGAGGTCTAAACTGTTTTTT
TRBD2	TRBV6-1	TRBJ2-7	-	CASSESGATYEQYF	TGTGCCAGCAGTGAAAGCGGGGCGACCTACGAGCAGTACTTC
TRBD1	TRBV27	TRBJ1-2	once	CARPMEGASPYGYTF	TGTGCCAGACCTATGGAGGGGGCCTCTCCCTATGGCTACACCTTC
TRBD1	TRBV19	TRBJ2-7	few	CASSVRRTGGGGEQYF	TGTGCCAGTAGTGTTCGACGGACAGGGGGCGGGGGCGAGCAGTACTTC
-	TRBV5-4	TRBJ1-3	-	CASSSYSSGNTIYF	TGTGCCAGCAGCTCCTACAGCTCTGGAAACACCATATATTTT